A selection of T cell receptor beta chains follows, all from one sample in a study of blood T cell repertoires in COVID-19. Data came from immunoSEQ multiplex PCR; TCRdb stores just in-frame clones and leaves some out. This table holds fewer than 30,000 clones, around 82% found once. Sequencing input: peripheral blood. Every receptor here comes from a man between 70 and 80 years old with active COVID-19. CDR3s include the opening cysteine and the closing phenylalanine or tryptophan. Fields, in order: clone size, D gene, J gene, V gene, CDR3 protein, CDR3 DNA. A D gene is named only where the DNA matches it firmly. The size entry is marked missing in some rows and otherwise reads once, few, many or a size class.

>.|TRBD2|TRBJ2-5|TRBV7-9
CASSLSGGPGRVKETQYF
TGTGCCAGCAGCTTGAGCGGGGGGCCCGGGCGCGTCAAAGAGACCCAGTACTTC
>.|.|TRBJ1-5|TRBV18
CASSPEPDQPQHF
TGTGCCAGCTCACCGGAGCCCGATCAGCCCCAGCATTTT
>.|.|TRBJ1-2|TRBV5-6
CASSPVGTDNYGYTF
TGTGCCAGCAGCCCGGTGGGCACCGATAACTATGGCTACACCTTC
>.|.|TRBJ1-1|TRBV5-4
CASSLQGINTEAFF
TGTGCCAGCAGCTTACAGGGAATCAACACTGAAGCTTTCTTT
>.|TRBD1|TRBJ1-1|TRBV2
CASSFEGAAWNTEAFF
TGTGCCAGCAGTTTCGAGGGGGCCGCGTGGAACACTGAAGCTTTCTTT
>.|.|TRBJ1-4|TRBV29-1
CSVGGPGEKLFF
TGCAGCGTTGGAGGTCCTGGGGAAAAACTGTTTTTT
>few|.|TRBJ1-6|TRBV14
CASSPLVRDSSPLHF
TGTGCCAGCAGCCCCCTCGTGAGGGACTCATCACCCCTCCACTTT
>.|.|TRBJ2-1|TRBV28
CASSFPRGTYNEQFF
TGTGCCAGCAGTTTTCCCAGGGGAACGTACAATGAGCAGTTCTTC
>.|TRBD1|TRBJ1-5|TRBV25-1
CASSGATDRAVLHF
TGTGCCAGCAGTGGGGCGACGGACAGGGCTGTGTTACATTTT
>.|TRBD1|TRBJ2-2|TRBV10-3
CAITSDRGPGELFF
TGTGCCATCACCTCGGACAGGGGCCCCGGGGAGCTGTTTTTT
>.|TRBD2|TRBJ2-3|TRBV5-1
CASSLEATSGGRDTQYF
TGCGCCAGCAGCTTGGAGGCGACTAGCGGGGGCCGAGATACGCAGTATTTT
>.|.|TRBJ2-7|TRBV6-6
CASSRSRTDFYKGEQYF
TGTGCCAGCAGTCGGTCCAGGACAGATTTTTATAAGGGGGAGCAGTACTTC
>.|TRBD1|TRBJ1-2|TRBV5-8
CASSFLPQGAGYGYTF
TGTGCCAGCAGCTTTTTACCGCAGGGGGCAGGCTATGGCTACACCTTC
>few|.|TRBJ2-7|TRBV28
CASSLAGQSYEQYF
TGTGCCAGCAGTTTGGCGGGGCAATCCTACGAGCAGTACTTC
>.|.|TRBJ2-1|TRBV5-1
CASSFVESSYNEQFF
TGCGCCAGCAGCTTTGTGGAGTCCTCTTACAATGAGCAGTTCTTC
>.|.|TRBJ1-1|TRBV5-1
CASSLGVRGMNTEAFF
TGCGCCAGCAGCTTAGGAGTAAGGGGGATGAACACTGAAGCTTTCTTT
>.|TRBD2|TRBJ2-1|TRBV27
CASSSTGGVHEQFF
TGTGCCAGCAGCTCCACTGGGGGGGTGCATGAGCAGTTCTTC
>.|.|TRBJ2-1|TRBV7-2
CASSFRQATYNEQFF
TGTGCCAGCAGCTTCAGACAGGCCACCTACAATGAGCAGTTCTTC
>.|.|TRBJ1-6|TRBV6-1
CASSEGAWGLGSPLHF
TGTGCCAGCAGTGAAGGCGCCTGGGGGCTGGGATCACCCCTCCACTTT
>.|.|TRBJ1-6|TRBV18
CASSPGGLSGGNSPLHF
TGTGCCAGCTCACCTGGGGGACTTTCCGGGGGTAATTCACCCCTCCACTTT
>.|.|TRBJ1-4|TRBV7-9
CASSLAGEVTNEKLFF
TGTGCCAGCAGCTTAGCAGGGGAGGTGACTAATGAAAAACTGTTTTTT
>.|.|TRBJ1-3|TRBV19
CASSMQAGRISGNTIYF
TGTGCCAGTAGTATGCAGGCAGGGCGGATATCTGGAAACACCATATATTTT
>few|.|TRBJ2-7|TRBV7-3
CASSLTPGDEQYF
TGTGCCAGCAGCTTAACCCCCGGGGACGAGCAGTACTTC
>.|.|TRBJ1-3|TRBV23-1
CASSRPPTGLSSGNTIYF
TGCGCCAGCAGTCGACCCCCCACAGGGCTCAGCTCTGGAAACACCATATATTTT
>once|TRBD2|TRBJ2-3|TRBV25-1
CASRTSGGDTQYF
TGTGCCAGCAGGACTAGCGGGGGAGATACGCAGTATTTT
>.|.|TRBJ1-4|TRBV30
CAWSVLRGSNEKLFF
TGTGCCTGGAGTGTACTAAGGGGGAGTAATGAAAAACTGTTTTTT
>once|TRBD1|TRBJ2-7|TRBV7-8
CASSLVPGQGVYEQYF
TGTGCCAGCAGCTTAGTGCCGGGACAGGGGGTCTACGAGCAGTACTTC
>.|TRBD1|TRBJ2-7|TRBV5-6
CASSSGTGSSYEQYF
TGTGCCAGCAGCTCCGGGACAGGGAGCTCCTACGAGCAGTACTTC
>.|TRBD1|TRBJ1-5|TRBV6-2/TRBV6-3
CASSYWTGRGAGQPQHF
TGTGCCAGCAGTTACTGGACAGGAAGGGGAGCCGGTCAGCCCCAGCATTTT
>.|.|TRBJ2-7|TRBV24-1
CATTAPPKGHRHLSYEQYF
TGTGCCACCACAGCGCCCCCTAAAGGCCACAGGCACCTCTCCTACGAGCAGTACTTC
>.|.|TRBJ2-3|TRBV19
CASSMQRLPTDTQYF
TGTGCCAGTAGCATGCAGCGGCTGCCGACAGATACGCAGTATTTT
>.|.|TRBJ2-1|TRBV3-1/TRBV3-2
CASSQRIGGGNSYNEQFF
TGTGCCAGCAGCCAGAGAATTGGCGGGGGCAATTCCTACAATGAGCAGTTCTTC
>.|TRBD2|TRBJ2-1|TRBV13
CASSPPGAGAISYNEQFF
TGTGCCAGCAGCCCCCCAGGAGCGGGGGCCATATCCTACAATGAGCAGTTCTTC
>.|.|TRBJ1-4|TRBV11-2
CASSAYREEKLFF
TGTGCCAGCAGCGCCTACAGGGAGGAAAAACTGTTTTTT
>once|TRBD1|TRBJ1-2|TRBV12-3/TRBV12-4
CASTQGSYYGYTF
TGTGCAAGCACACAGGGGTCCTACTATGGCTACACCTTC
>.|TRBD1|TRBJ2-2|TRBV24-1
CATSDFSGTGRYTGELFF
TGTGCCACCAGTGATTTCTCCGGGACAGGGCGCTACACCGGGGAGCTGTTTTTT
>.|TRBD2|TRBJ2-7|TRBV28
CASTLGREGTYEQYF
TGTGCCAGCACCTTAGGAAGGGAGGGTACGTACGAGCAGTACTTC
>.|TRBD2|TRBJ2-1|TRBV5-5
CASSSRGESDEQFF
TGTGCCAGCAGCTCCCGGGGGGAGAGCGATGAGCAGTTCTTC
>.|TRBD1|TRBJ2-3|TRBV7-2
CASSLKDRVGADTQYF
TGTGCCAGCAGCTTAAAGGACAGGGTGGGGGCAGATACGCAGTATTTT
>.|.|TRBJ1-1|TRBV18
CASSPSWEANTEAFF
TGTGCCAGCTCACCATCGTGGGAGGCGAACACTGAAGCTTTCTTT
>.|TRBD1|TRBJ1-3|TRBV29-1
CSVIFASGGAGSGNTIYF
TGCAGCGTCATTTTTGCCTCAGGGGGCGCGGGCTCTGGAAACACCATATATTTT
>.|TRBD2|TRBJ2-1|TRBV7-8
CASSGGTTYNEQFF
TGTGCCAGCAGCGGGGGGACTACCTACAATGAGCAGTTCTTC